The 9 T cell receptor beta chains listed next were all sequenced from one sample in a study of blood T cell repertoires in COVID-19. This table comes from immunoSEQ multiplex PCR, and its TCRdb copy is limited to in-frame clones, with some not included. The sample yields roughly 310,000 clones, under 95% seen once. The sample taken for sequencing was PBMCs or T cells enriched from blood (not recorded which). The receptors shown here come from a man aged 55-75 years who had recovered from COVID-19.

This clone is a singleton in its sample. V usage is TRBV7-6 and J usage is TRBJ2-6, with D possibly being TRBD1 (5 bases). Germline V lookup: CDR1 SGHVS, CDR2 FNYEAQ. The CDR3 sequence is 16 residues long. V was cut by 2 bases and J by 2 bases, with 10 bases left in between. CDR3 region: CASSLNPGPGANVLTF. The DNA for the CDR3 is TGTGCCAGCAGCTTAAACCCAGGGCCTGGGGCCAACGTCCTGACTTTC.

The rearrangement links TRBV3-1 (or the pseudogene TRBV3-2) to TRBJ1-5, with D perhaps TRBD1 (5 bases). Germline values: CDR1 LGHDT, CDR2 YNNKEL (reference sequence). There are 15 residues in the CDR3. The V gene lost 1 base and the J gene lost 7 bases, with 14 bases spanning the gap. Here the CDR3 reads CASSQAKQGPQPQHF. The CDR3 region has the DNA TGTGCCAGCAGCCAAGCTAAGCAGGGTCCCCAGCCCCAGCATTTT.

The chain employs TRBV7-6 and TRBJ2-7; D possibly corresponds to TRBD1 (5 bases). The length of the CDR3 is 14 residues. CDR1 SGHVS and CDR2 FNYEAQ come from the germline V gene. Deletions cut 2 bases from V and 2 bases from J, with 10 bases between. The CDR3 sequence is CASSLWQGTYEQYF. CDR3 coding DNA: TGTGCCAGCAGCTTATGGCAGGGAACCTACGAGCAGTACTTC.

This clone was counted once. The chain carries TRBV5-1 and TRBJ2-1, with no clear D. With 4 bases removed from V and 5 bases from J, the gap between germline ends came to 13 bases. Germline CDR1 SGHRS, CDR2 YFSETQ. The CDR3 covers 14 residues. CDR3 nucleotide sequence: TGCGCCAGCAGCCCCCCCCAGCGAAACAATGAGCAGTTCTTC. This gives the protein CASSPPQRNNEQFF.

This chain connects TRBV10-3 to TRBJ1-2; D gene unclear. The germline V and J ends were trimmed by 4 bases and 2 bases, with 8 bases remaining between them. Germline V lookup: CDR1 ENHRY, CDR2 SYGVKD. The CDR3 runs to 13 residues. In nucleotides, the CDR3 is TGTGCCATCAGTGTGTGGGAGAACTATGGCTACACCTTC. Translating gives CAISVWENYGYTF.

The chain uses TRBV7-8 and TRBJ1-1; D may be TRBD1 (5 bases). With 4 bases removed from V and 0 bases from J, the gap between germline ends came to 12 bases. The CDR3 length is 15 residues. CDR1 and CDR2 from the germline V gene are SGHVS and FQNEAQ. The DNA of the CDR3 is TGTGCCAGCAGCTCTACCAGGGTGGTGAACACTGAAGCTTTCTTT. This sequence encodes CASSSTRVVNTEAFF. The whole variable domain, filled in from reference TRBV7-8 and TRBJ1-1, reads GAGVSQSPRYKVAKRGQDVALRCDPISGHVSLFWYQQALGQGPEFLTYFQNEAQLDKSGLPSDRFFAERPEGSVSTLKIQRTQQEDSAVYLCASSSTRVVNTEAFFGQGTRLTVV.

This chain joins TRBV5-5 and TRBJ1-2; D unclear. V was pared by 9 bases and J by 0 bases, with 18 bases between. Germline loops: CDR1 SGHKS, CDR2 YYEKEE (reference sequence). The CDR3 is made up of 15 amino acids. Here the CDR3 DNA reads TGTGCCACTCTGCGAGTTCCCAACTCTAACTATGGCTACACCTTC. Residues: CATLRVPNSNYGYTF.

The chain carries TRBV27 and TRBJ1-6; 7 bases are shared with TRBD1. From germline, CDR1 is MNHEY and CDR2 SMNVEV (reference sequence). This CDR3 has 16 residues. J lost 6 bases, V lost 5 bases, and 10 bases had no gene match. Here the CDR3 DNA reads TGTGCCAGCAGTCCATATCTACAGGGGCCTAATTCACCCCTCCACTTT. Protein sequence: CASSPYLQGPNSPLHF.

The CDR3 nucleotides read TGTGCCATCAGTGAACAGGGGGCTGCTCAGCCCCAGCATTTT. This codes for CAISEQGAAQPQHF. The chain combines TRBV10-3 with TRBJ1-5, with 9 nucleotides matching TRBD1. Germline CDR1 and CDR2: ENHRY and SYGVKD. After removal of 3 bases from V and 6 bases from J, the junction contained 3 bases not matched to a gene. The CDR3 has 14 residues.